The clone carrying this T cell receptor beta chain was recorded many times. This specimen comes from a study of blood T cell repertoires in COVID-19. This CDR3 is 15 amino acids long. The V gene's germline CDR1 is LNHDA and CDR2 SQIVND (reference sequence). The V end lost 7 bases, the J end lost 0 bases, and 12 bases lay between the germline ends. Authors' data handling: Quantification of nucleated cells was approximated via reference gene primer amplification. The protocol was immunoSEQ multiplex PCR, while the TCRdb copy is restricted to in-frame clones and leaves out a portion. V, J and clone size reflect that table, while D and trimming were determined from the DNA. The sample consists of over 150,000 clones, 65% to 90% of them appearing once.

Sequencing was done on a sample of peripheral blood. The TCR was taken from a human donor in a cohort sampled during active COVID-19. The V and J genes are TRBV19 and TRBJ1-4; D remains unclear. Here the CDR3 DNA reads TGTGCCAGTAAAAACCGGAGAGCAACTAATGAAAAACTGTTTTTT. Translation: CASKNRRATNEKLFF.